The 10 T cell receptor beta chains in this list originate from one sample, sequenced in a study of blood T cell repertoires in COVID-19. Only in-frame clones appear in the TCRdb table, and some are missing; sequencing was by immunoSEQ multiplex PCR. This table holds roughly 100,000 clones, about 88% found once. Specimen: peripheral blood. The receptors come from a middle-aged man with active or convalescent COVID-19.

The V and J genes are TRBV11-2 and TRBJ2-1; TRBD2 agrees at 11 bases. In germline, CDR1 is SGHAT, CDR2 FQNNGV. The CDR3 totals 16 residues. Trimming took 5 bases from V and 6 from J; bases not matched to a gene: 9. The CDR3 sequence is CASSLTLAGGGNEQFF. The CDR3 DNA sequence: TGTGCCAGCAGCCTTACTCTAGCGGGGGGAGGCAATGAGCAGTTCTTC.

The rearrangement joins TRBV28 to TRBJ1-6, with 7 positions matching TRBD1. In germline, CDR1 is MDHEN, CDR2 SYDVKM. This CDR3 is 18 amino acids long. Trimming at V came to 7 bases and at J to 2 bases, leaving 14 bases not matched to a gene. The CDR3 nucleotides are TGTGCCAGCACCTTCCCGAGAGGGGGCGACCCCTATAATTCACCCCTCCACTTT. It yields the protein CASTFPRGGDPYNSPLHF.

This clone was seen repeatedly, ten times or more. The chain has TRBV28 and TRBJ2-7; TRBD1 matches at 10 bases. Germline CDR1 and CDR2: MDHEN and SYDVKM. The V segment lost 8 bases and the J segment 3 bases; nucleotides outside the gene matches: 4. The CDR3 covers 13 residues. Here the CDR3 DNA reads TGTGCCAGCCGACAGGGGGCCGGCTACGAGCAGTACTTC. Translation: CASRQGAGYEQYF.

This clone has only a few counts. The rearrangement uses TRBV19 and TRBJ2-7, with D tentatively TRBD1 (6 bases). This CDR3 comprises 15 residues. CDR1 is LNHDA, CDR2 SQIVND, per germline (reference sequence). Trimming stripped 3 bases from V and 2 bases from J, with 14 bases between. The CDR3 is CASSIEQGATYEQYF. The CDR3 DNA follows: TGTGCCAGTAGTATCGAACAGGGCGCGACCTACGAGCAGTACTTC.

This clone appeared once. The CDR3 region is CASSPQGTPGNTIYF. In DNA form, the CDR3 reads TGTGCCAGCTCACCACAGGGGACTCCTGGAAACACCATATATTTT. The V and J genes are TRBV18 and TRBJ1-3; possibly TRBD1 for D (5 bases). V dropped 1 base and J dropped 2 bases, with 9 bases sitting between them. This CDR3 spans 15 amino acids. Germline V lookup: CDR1 KGHSH, CDR2 LQKENI.

This chain connects TRBV6-1 to TRBJ2-7, with TRBD1 identical over 9 bases. Looked up from germline, CDR1 is MNHNS and CDR2 is SASEGT. The junction had 10 bases not matched to a gene; V was cut back by 1 base and J by 3 bases. The CDR3 has 17 residues. In DNA, the CDR3 is TGTGCCAGCAGTGAAGGGAGGAAGGGACAGGGTCTCTACGAGCAGTACGTC. This encodes CASSEGRKGQGLYEQYV.

This clone has only one observation. V and J are TRBV5-1 and TRBJ2-3; no clear D gene. The CDR3 covers 15 residues. The V gene lost 4 bases and the J gene lost 0 bases, with 12 bases spanning the gap. CDR1 and CDR2 (germline): SGHRS, YFSETQ. The CDR3 is CASSTHSQSTDTQYF. The CDR3 nucleotides read TGCGCCAGCAGCACCCACTCGCAAAGCACAGATACGCAGTATTTT.

The chain has TRBV24-1 and TRBJ2-2; unclear D gene. CDR3 size: 16 residues. The germline V and J ends were trimmed by 2 bases and 0 bases, with 9 bases remaining between them. Germline CDR1 and CDR2: KGHDR and SFDVKD. CDR3 amino acids: CATSDSRSPNTGELFF. CDR3 DNA: TGTGCCACCAGTGATTCTCGGAGTCCGAACACCGGGGAGCTGTTTTTT.

The V and J genes are TRBV2 and TRBJ1-5; a possible D gene is TRBD1 (5 bases). This CDR3 spans 15 amino acids. Per the germline V gene, CDR1 is SNHLY and CDR2 is FYNNEI. V dropped 4 bases and J dropped 2 bases, with 12 bases sitting between them. The CDR3, as DNA: TGTGCCAGCAGTGGGGGGGAGGAAGGCAATCAGCCCCAGCATTTT. Translating it yields CASSGGEEGNQPQHF.

The chain carries TRBV5-6 and TRBJ2-7, with 9 bases that match TRBD1. CDR3 size: 12 residues. Germline CDR1 is SGHDT and CDR2 is YYEEEE. The J segment lost 4 bases and the V segment lost 8 bases, leaving 4 bases of the junction unmatched. The CDR3 is CARGQGKYEQYV. CDR3 sequence (DNA): TGTGCCAGAGGACAGGGGAAGTACGAGCAGTACGTC.